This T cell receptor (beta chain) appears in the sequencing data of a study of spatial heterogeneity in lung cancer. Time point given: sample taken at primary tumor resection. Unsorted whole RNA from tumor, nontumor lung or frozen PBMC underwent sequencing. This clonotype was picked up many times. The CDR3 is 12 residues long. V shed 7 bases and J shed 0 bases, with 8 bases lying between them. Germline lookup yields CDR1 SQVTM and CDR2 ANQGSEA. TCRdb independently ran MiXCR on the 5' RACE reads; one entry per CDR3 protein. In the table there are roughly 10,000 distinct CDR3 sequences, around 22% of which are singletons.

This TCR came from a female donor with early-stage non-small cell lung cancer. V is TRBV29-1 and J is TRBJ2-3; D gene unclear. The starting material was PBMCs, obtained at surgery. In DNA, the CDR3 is TGCAGCGCCGCGACAAGCACAGATACGCAGTATTTT. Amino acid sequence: CSAATSTDTQYF.